This record looks at one T cell receptor beta chain sequence and its context. V lost 1 base, J lost 1 base, and 9 bases lay in between. Looked up from germline, CDR1 is SGHRS and CDR2 is YFSETQ. CDR3 length equals 14 residues. This specimen comes from a study of blood T cell repertoires in COVID-19. Study-level information: Samples came from the United States, Italy and Spain, spanning acute and convalescent COVID-19. PBMCs, B-cell-depleted T cells, or T cells were the source of the cDNA or gDNA that made up the material.

As handled by the study authors: The assay estimated nucleated cells by amplifying reference gene primers. Sequencing used immunoSEQ multiplex PCR; TCRdb keeps in-frame clones, though not all of them. That table supplies the V and J calls and clone size; D and trimming were determined from the DNA. Seen here are around 200,000 clones, roughly 84% observed once, and the top ten hold 15% to 20%. V is TRBV5-1 and J is TRBJ2-7; D call uncertain. The sequence came from a woman at least 80 years old with active or convalescent COVID-19. Material: peripheral blood. The CDR3 DNA sequence: TGCGCCAGCAGCTTGATGGGCAATTCCTACGAGCAGTACTTC. Its protein is CASSLMGNSYEQYF.